The clone carrying this T cell receptor beta chain was recorded a few times. Its target is not known. A single record per CDR3 protein comes from TCRdb applying MiXCR to the 5' RACE reads. The data contain around 440,000 distinct CDR3 sequences, about 20% of them singletons. The germline V gene encodes CDR1 SNHLY and CDR2 FYNNEI. The CDR3 runs 13 residues. Trimming left V 4 bases short and J 3 bases short, with 10 bases between. These data belong to a study of T-cell memory formation after mild COVID-19. The study, taken as a whole, reports: Later expanders leaned CD4+, whereas clones that contracted between day 15 and 85 were balanced CD4/CD8.

The receptor's source is an adult woman who had mild COVID-19 (a few samples of this study predate the infection). Cell type and time point are not known. Material for sequencing was PBMCs or a T cell subset sorted from them (not recorded which). This chain connects TRBV2 to TRBJ2-7; D possibly matches TRBD1 or TRBD2 (5 bases each). For the CDR3, the DNA is TGTGCCAGCAGTGCGGATGGGGGCTACGAGCAGTACTTC. As protein: CASSADGGYEQYF.